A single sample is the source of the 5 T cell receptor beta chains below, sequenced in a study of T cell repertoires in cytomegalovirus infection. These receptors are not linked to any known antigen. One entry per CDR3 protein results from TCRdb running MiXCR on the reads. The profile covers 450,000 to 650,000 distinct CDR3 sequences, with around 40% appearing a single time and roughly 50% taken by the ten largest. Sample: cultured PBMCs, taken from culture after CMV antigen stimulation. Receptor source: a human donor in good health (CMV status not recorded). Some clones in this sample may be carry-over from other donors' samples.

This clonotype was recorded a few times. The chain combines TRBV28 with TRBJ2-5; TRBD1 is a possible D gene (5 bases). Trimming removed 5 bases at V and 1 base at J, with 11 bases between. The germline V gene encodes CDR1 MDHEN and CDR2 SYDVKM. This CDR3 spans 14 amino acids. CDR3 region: CASSGDSGQETQYF. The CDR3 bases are TGTGCCAGCAGTGGTGACAGTGGCCAAGAGACCCAGTACTTC.

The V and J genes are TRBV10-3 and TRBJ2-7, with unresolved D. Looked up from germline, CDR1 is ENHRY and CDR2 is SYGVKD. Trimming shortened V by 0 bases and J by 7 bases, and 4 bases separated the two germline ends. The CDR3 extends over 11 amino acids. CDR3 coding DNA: TGTGCCATCAGTGAGTCGGAGGAGCAGTACTTC. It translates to CAISESEEQYF.

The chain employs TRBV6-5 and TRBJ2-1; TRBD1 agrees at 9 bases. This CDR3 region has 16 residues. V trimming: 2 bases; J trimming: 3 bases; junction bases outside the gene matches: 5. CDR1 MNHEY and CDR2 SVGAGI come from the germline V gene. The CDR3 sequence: CASSYGTGTVYNEQFF. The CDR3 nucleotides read TGTGCCAGCAGTTACGGGACAGGGACTGTCTACAATGAGCAGTTCTTC.

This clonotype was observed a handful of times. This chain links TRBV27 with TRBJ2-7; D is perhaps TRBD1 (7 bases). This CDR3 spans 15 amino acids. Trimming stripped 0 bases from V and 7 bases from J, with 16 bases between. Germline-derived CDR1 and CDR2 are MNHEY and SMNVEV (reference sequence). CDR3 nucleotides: TGTGCCAGCAGTTTATCGGCAGGGGGGCCTTGGGAGCAGTACTTC. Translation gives CASSLSAGGPWEQYF.

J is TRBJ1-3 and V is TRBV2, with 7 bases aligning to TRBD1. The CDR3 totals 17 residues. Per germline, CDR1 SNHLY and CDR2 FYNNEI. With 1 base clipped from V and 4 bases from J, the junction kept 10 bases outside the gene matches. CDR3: CASSEGAGGQTGNTIYF. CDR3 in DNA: TGTGCCAGCAGTGAAGGGGCAGGGGGACAAACCGGAAACACCATATATTTT.